Reported below is one T cell receptor beta chain. These data belong to a study of T cell changes during pregnancy in multiple sclerosis. V lost 8 bases and J 7 bases, leaving 15 bases between the germline ends. Germline V gene sequence: CDR1 LNHDA, CDR2 SQIVND (reference sequence). CDR3 length: 13 residues. Sequencing used immunoSEQ multiplex PCR; TCRdb keeps in-frame clones, though not all of them. The sample has approximately 59,000 clones, approximately 89% seen once; the top ten hold approximately 1.5%. This receptor was taken from a female donor in good health, enrolled as a control in a pregnancy study. The rearrangement joins TRBV19 to TRBJ1-5; a weak D match, TRBD1 (6 bases). The source was peripheral blood, collected in the third trimester of pregnancy. The CDR3 DNA is TGTGCCAGTGATCGGACAGTAGGGCAGCCCCAGCATTTT. Translating it yields CASDRTVGQPQHF.